This T cell receptor (beta chain) was identified in a study of blood T cell repertoires in COVID-19. Study as a whole: Italy, Spain and the United States were the sources of the convalescent and acute COVID-19 samples.

Assay used: immunoSEQ multiplex PCR; TCRdb lists only in-frame clones, some missing. The profile shows 200,000 or so clones, more than 80% of them singletons. Germline V lookup: CDR1 MNHEY, CDR2 SVGAGI. The V end was cut by 6 bases, the J end by 5 bases, with 19 bases between. The length of the CDR3 is 15 residues. The study assigned cohorts using participant-reported clinical history. The sequence was obtained from a woman between 40 and 55 years old with acute COVID-19. This sequence joins TRBV6-5 and TRBJ1-2, with D tentatively TRBD1 (6 bases). Sequencing was done on a sample of PBMCs or T cells enriched from blood (not recorded which). The CDR3 spells CASSQWVDSPYGYTF. DNA of the CDR3: TGTGCCAGCAGCCAGTGGGTGGACAGCCCATATGGCTACACCTTC.